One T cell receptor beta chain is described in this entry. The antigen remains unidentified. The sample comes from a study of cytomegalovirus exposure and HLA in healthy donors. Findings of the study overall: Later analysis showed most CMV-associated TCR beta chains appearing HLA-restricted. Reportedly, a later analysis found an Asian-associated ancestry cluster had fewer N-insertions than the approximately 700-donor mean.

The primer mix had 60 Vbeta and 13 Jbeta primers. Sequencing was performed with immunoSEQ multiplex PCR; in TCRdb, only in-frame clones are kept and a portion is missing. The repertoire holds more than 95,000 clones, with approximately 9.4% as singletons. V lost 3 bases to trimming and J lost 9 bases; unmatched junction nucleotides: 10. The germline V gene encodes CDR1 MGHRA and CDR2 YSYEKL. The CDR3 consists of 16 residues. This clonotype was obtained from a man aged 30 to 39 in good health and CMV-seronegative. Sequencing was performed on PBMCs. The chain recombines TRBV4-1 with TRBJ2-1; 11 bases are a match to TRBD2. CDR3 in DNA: TGCGCCAGCAGCCAGGGAGGGACTAGCGGCCGAGGTGAGCAGTTCTTC. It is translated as CASSQGGTSGRGEQFF.